The 22 T cell receptor beta chains listed next were all sequenced from one sample in a study of CD4 T cells in relation to SARS-CoV-2 and coronaviruses. The assay was immunoSEQ multiplex PCR, and TCRdb's table has in-frame clones only and misses some. The repertoire holds around 22,000 clones, with more than 60% as singletons. Antigens of these TCRs are unknown. CD4+ T cells from unexposed donors were obtained before the COVID-19 pandemic (2011-2018). The cells were cultured for about ten days before CD4+ T cells were isolated. The sequenced sample consisted of CD4+ T cells from PBMCs, cultured in vitro. These receptors all stem from a human donor in good health.

As regards this clone: One end of the junction varies from germline; a read error may be responsible. The CDR3 spells CASRQALNTEAFF. The CDR3 coding sequence is TGTGCCAGCAGACAAGCTTTGAACACTGAAGCTTTCTTT. The chain carries TRBV3-1 (or the pseudogene TRBV3-2) and TRBJ1-1, with no clear D. Germline assignment: CDR1 LGHDT and CDR2 YNNKEL (reference sequence). CDR3 length equals 13 residues.

The chain joins TRBV30 to TRBJ2-2, with D tentatively TRBD1 (6 bases). The germline V gene has CDR1 GTSNPN and CDR2 SVGIG (reference sequence). This CDR3 comprises 16 residues. V gave up 2 bases and J gave up 6 bases, with 19 bases separating them. The CDR3 coding sequence is TGTGCCTGGAGTTTAGGGACACGGCTCAACCCCGGGGAGCTGTTTTTT. This encodes CAWSLGTRLNPGELFF.

This chain joins TRBV18 and TRBJ1-1, with a tentative D call TRBD1 (5 bases). V gave up 5 bases and J gave up 11 bases, with 18 bases separating them. This CDR3 has 13 residues. Germline CDR1 is KGHSH and CDR2 is LQKENI. CDR3 nucleotide sequence: TGTGCCAGCTCAGCCACAGGAGCTGCGAGGGCTTTCTTT. The encoded protein is CASSATGAARAFF. Full variable domain (missing parts from reference TRBV18 and TRBJ1-1): NAGVMQNPRHLVRRRGQEARLRCSPMKGHSHVYWYRQLPEEGLKFMVYLQKENIIDESGMPKERFSAEFPKEGPSILRIQQVVRGDSAAYFCASSATGAARAFFGQGTRLTVV.

This clone was recorded only once. V is TRBV25-1 and J is TRBJ1-1; D is ambiguous. The ends were cut back, 6 bases at V and 5 bases at J, with 13 bases in the middle. This CDR3 has 13 residues. Germline-derived CDR1 and CDR2 are MGHDK and SYGVNS. The CDR3 bases are TGTGCCAGCAGGACGACCCGTCGAACTGAAGCTTTCTTT. Translation gives CASRTTRRTEAFF.

This clone is deemed medium-sized. This sequence joins TRBV27 and TRBJ2-7; 7 bases map to TRBD2. V shed 8 bases, J shed 6 bases, and the junction held 16 bases outside the gene matches. This CDR3 is built from 15 residues. Germline loops: CDR1 MNHEY, CDR2 SMNVEV (reference sequence). CDR3 amino acids: CASAQMSGMGSEQYF. The CDR3 region has the DNA TGTGCCAGCGCCCAAATGAGCGGGATGGGTAGCGAGCAGTACTTC.

V gene TRBV18 combines with J gene TRBJ2-3; 15 nucleotides agree with TRBD2. V lost 6 bases, J lost 4 bases, and 11 bases stayed unmatched. Germline V CDR1 and CDR2: KGHSH, LQKENI. The CDR3 has 18 amino acids. As DNA, the CDR3 is TGTGCCAGCTCGTCCTCGGGACTAGCGGGAGGATCCGCAGATACGCAGTATTTT. Amino acids: CASSSSGLAGGSADTQYF.

J is TRBJ2-1 and V is TRBV6-5; TRBD2 is a possible D gene (5 bases). The CDR3 extends over 15 amino acids. Trimming removed 7 bases from V and 6 bases from J, with 19 bases in between. Germline assignment: CDR1 MNHEY and CDR2 SVGAGI. The CDR3, as DNA: TGTGCCAGCATTGGCTTGGAAGAAGCGGTCAATGAGCAGTTCTTC. Residues: CASIGLEEAVNEQFF.

The CDR3 reads CAISLSRSDTQYF. For the CDR3, the DNA is TGTGCCATCAGTCTTAGTCGGTCAGATACGCAGTATTTT. The rearrangement joins TRBV10-3 to TRBJ2-3, with D uncertain. The CDR3 sequence is 13 residues long. Germline V lookup: CDR1 ENHRY, CDR2 SYGVKD. V was clipped by 5 bases and J by 4 bases, with 10 bases between them.

This chain joins TRBV18 and TRBJ1-1, with D perhaps TRBD1 (6 bases). Germline lookup yields CDR1 KGHSH and CDR2 LQKENI. Trimming pared 5 bases from V and 1 base from J, leaving 17 bases between. This CDR3 spans 16 amino acids. Here the CDR3 reads CASSSSQGRGNTEAFF. CDR3 sequence (DNA): TGTGCCAGCTCATCGAGTCAGGGCAGGGGGAACACTGAAGCTTTCTTT.

The chain carries TRBV10-3 and TRBJ2-5; 9 bases map to TRBD1. This CDR3 is 15 amino acids long. Germline V CDR1 and CDR2: ENHRY, SYGVKD. Trimming at V came to 10 bases and at J to 8 bases, leaving 17 bases not matched to a gene. CDR3 coding DNA: TGTGCCACCGAGGGTACGGGACAGGGATCAGAAACCCAGTACTTC. Its protein product is CATEGTGQGSETQYF.

The genes are TRBV15 and TRBJ1-5; 7 bases line up with TRBD1. The germline V gene has CDR1 LNHNV and CDR2 YYDKDF (reference sequence). This CDR3 region has 18 residues. Germline trimming cut 0 bases from V and 4 bases from J; bases unmatched to any gene: 12. CDR3 sequence: CATSRESNTGVGNQPQHF. The CDR3 DNA sequence: TGTGCCACCAGCAGAGAGAGTAATACAGGGGTCGGGAATCAGCCCCAGCATTTT.

In this sample, this clone turned up once. CDR3 coding DNA: TGTGCCAGCATTACCGGGGGCTACTACAGCTCCTACAATGAGCAGTTCTTC. It is translated as CASITGGYYSSYNEQFF. The rearrangement uses TRBV13 and TRBJ2-1; either TRBD1 or TRBD2 may supply D (6 bases each). This CDR3 is built from 17 residues. Trimming took off 7 bases at V and 0 bases at J, with 19 bases between the two ends. Germline V gene data show CDR1 as PRHDT and CDR2 as FYEKMQ (reference sequence).

Remarks on this clone: The junction differs from germline at one of its ends, possibly a read error. V and J are TRBV18 and TRBJ2-1, with a tentative D call TRBD1 (5 bases). Germline V gene sequence: CDR1 KGHSH, CDR2 LQKENI. CDR3 length equals 15 residues. The CDR3 protein is CASSPEQGSSNEQFF. The CDR3 nucleotides read TGTGCCAGCTCACCAGAGCAGGGCTCCTCCAATGAGCAGTTCTTC. The full variable domain, with the rest looked up from reference TRBV18 and TRBJ2-1, is NAGVMQNPRHLVRRRGQEARLRCSPMKGHSHVYWYRQLPEEGLKFMVYLQKENIIDESGMPKERFSAEFPKEGPSILRIQQVVRGDSAAYFCASSPEQGSSNEQFFGPGTRLTVL.

The rearrangement uses TRBV5-6 and TRBJ2-7; maybe TRBD2 (6 bases). This CDR3 is built from 19 residues. V lost 4 bases and J lost 2, with 28 bases in between. Germline CDR1 SGHDT, CDR2 YYEEEE. CDR3 sequence: CASSNPLGGGMSQAYEQYF. The CDR3 nucleotides are TGTGCCAGCAGCAACCCGTTGGGAGGAGGTATGTCGCAAGCCTACGAGCAGTACTTC. The full variable domain, completed using reference TRBV5-6 and TRBJ2-7, is DAGVTQSPTHLIKTRGQQVTLRCSPKSGHDTVSWYQQALGQGPQFIFQYYEEEERQRGNFPDRFSGHQFPNYSSELNVNALLLGDSALYLCASSNPLGGGMSQAYEQYFGPGTRLTVT.

As DNA, the CDR3 is TGTGCCAGCAGCTTAGATTTTAAGCGGGGCAACCAGTACTTC. This translates into CASSLDFKRGNQYF. The J gene is TRBJ2-5, the V gene TRBV7-2; TRBD2 aligns across 7 bases. Germline assignment: CDR1 SGHTA and CDR2 FQGNSA. CDR3 size: 14 residues. V trimming: 1 base; J trimming: 10 bases; junction bases outside the gene matches: 9.

This rearrangement joins TRBV5-6 to TRBJ2-1, with D unclear. Looked up from germline, CDR1 is SGHDT and CDR2 is YYEEEE. The CDR3 extends over 11 amino acids. Deletions cut 0 bases from V and 9 bases from J, with 4 bases between. CDR3 nucleotide sequence: TGTGCCAGCAGCTTGGCGACTGAGCAGTTCTTC. As protein: CASSLATEQFF.

V is TRBV9 and J is TRBJ2-5; D is undetermined. Trimming stripped 4 bases from V and 1 base from J, with 8 bases between. Germline CDR1 reads SGDLS; CDR2 reads YYNGEE. This CDR3 spans 13 amino acids. This CDR3 is CASSPFSQETQYF. The CDR3, as DNA: TGTGCCAGCAGCCCATTCAGCCAAGAGACCCAGTACTTC.

This clone was counted once. The rearrangement links TRBV19 to TRBJ2-5, with TRBD2 as a possible D gene (6 bases). Germline CDR1 reads LNHDA; CDR2 reads SQIVND (reference sequence). The CDR3 is 17 amino acids. V was trimmed by 5 bases and J by 1 base, leaving 20 bases between them. The CDR3 nucleotides are TGTGCCAGTAGTCCCTCTTCAACGGGAGCGGGCCAAGAGACCCAGTACTTC. Amino acid sequence: CASSPSSTGAGQETQYF.

This clone showed up just once. V is TRBV5-1 and J is TRBJ2-7; TRBD2 might be the D (6 bases). V was cut by 2 bases and J by 6 bases, with 15 bases left in between. Germline CDR1 reads SGHRS; CDR2 reads YFSETQ. CDR3 length: 14 residues. The CDR3 region has the DNA TGCGCCAGCAGCTTAGGGTCCCTGGAGGGCGAGCAGTACTTC. It yields the protein CASSLGSLEGEQYF. The full variable domain, in which reference TRBV5-1 and TRBJ2-7 provide the parts outside the CDR3, is KAGVTQTPRYLIKTRGQQVTLSCSPISGHRSVSWYQQTPGQGLQFLFEYFSETQRNKGNFPGRFSGRQFSNSRSEMNVSTLELGDSALYLCASSLGSLEGEQYFGPGTRLTVT.

The chain is built from TRBV29-1 and TRBJ2-7, with no clear D. V was cut by 8 bases and J by 6 bases, with 11 bases left in between. The CDR3 is 10 residues long. Looked up from germline, CDR1 is SQVTM and CDR2 is ANQGSEA. CDR3 residues: CSLTIGEQYF. The CDR3 DNA reads as TGCAGCCTGACGATAGGCGAGCAGTACTTC.

The chain joins TRBV30 to TRBJ2-7; TRBD2 matches 12 bases. The CDR3 totals 16 residues. With V trimmed by 7 bases and J by 5 bases, 15 bases remained unmatched. Germline loops: CDR1 GTSNPN, CDR2 SVGIG (reference sequence). CDR3 in DNA: TGTGCCTCGAAACTAGCGGGGGGCTCCCCAGCGGACGAGCAGTACTTC. Translating it yields CASKLAGGSPADEQYF.

The chain joins TRBV28 to TRBJ2-7; 9 bases align to TRBD1. Trimming cost V 7 bases and J 1 base; bases outside gene matches: 11. Germline loops: CDR1 MDHEN, CDR2 SYDVKM. The CDR3 extends over 16 amino acids. CDR3 bases: TGTGCCAGCATTACTACAGGGGGCTTCGGATCCTACGAGCAGTACTTC. Protein product: CASITTGGFGSYEQYF.